These 2 T cell receptor beta chains came from one sample sequenced in a study of blood T cell repertoires in COVID-19. Assay used: immunoSEQ multiplex PCR; TCRdb lists only in-frame clones, some missing. The table shows about 230,000 clones, with roughly 80% occurring only once. The sample consisted of peripheral blood. The receptors originated from a woman aged 80 or over with acute or convalescent COVID-19.

The genes are TRBV19 and TRBJ1-4, with 7 positions matching TRBD1. The V gene's germline CDR1 is LNHDA and CDR2 SQIVND (reference sequence). This CDR3 contains 17 residues. Trimming at V came to 1 base and at J to 0 bases, leaving 5 bases not matched to a gene. Here the CDR3 reads CASSIGRGLSTNEKLFF. In DNA, the CDR3 is TGTGCCAGTAGTATAGGGAGGGGGCTATCAACTAATGAAAAACTGTTTTTT. Filled out from reference TRBV19 and TRBJ1-4, the complete variable domain reads DGGITQSPKYLFRKEGQNVTLSCEQNLNHDAMYWYRQDPGQGLRLIYYSQIVNDFQKGDIAEGYSVSREKKESFPLTVTSAQKNPTAFYLCASSIGRGLSTNEKLFFGSGTQLSVL.

This chain links TRBV13 with TRBJ2-7, with TRBD2 matching 9 bases. After removal of 5 bases from V and 1 base from J, the junction contained 12 bases not matched to a gene. From germline, CDR1 is PRHDT and CDR2 FYEKMQ (reference sequence). The CDR3 totals 17 residues. The CDR3 bases are TGTGCCAGCAGCACTCGGCGGGGGGGCTTCTTGTCCTACGAGCAGTACTTC. Amino acids: CASSTRRGGFLSYEQYF. Together with reference TRBV13 and TRBJ2-7, the CDR3 gives the full variable domain: AAGVIQSPRHLIKEKRETATLKCYPIPRHDTVYWYQQGPGQDPQFLISFYEKMQSDKGSIPDRFSAQQFSDYHSELNMSSLELGDSALYFCASSTRRGGFLSYEQYFGPGTRLTVT.